Listed below are T cell receptor beta chains from one sample, sequenced in a study of blood T cells in healthy people across ages. One entry per CDR3 protein results from TCRdb running MiXCR on the 5' RACE reads. The sample yields some 860,000 distinct CDR3 sequences, roughly three fifths seen once. The sample comprised blood. These receptors were taken from a middle-aged man in good health. The CDR3 runs from the conserved cysteine through the conserved F or W. D genes are given only for firm matches. Size tells how often a clone was seen (once, few, many) or the class of an expanded clone, and some rows leave it out.

clone_size,j_call,v_call,d_call,cdr3_aa,cdr3_nt
NA,TRBJ2-5,TRBV18,TRBD1,CASSPYGQGSETQYF,TGTGCCAGCTCACCATACGGACAGGGTTCAGAGACCCAGTACTTC
many,TRBJ2-1,TRBV5-6,TRBD2,CASSLEGTRYNEQFF,TGTGCCAGCAGCTTGGAGGGGACTAGATACAATGAGCAGTTCTTC
NA,TRBJ2-3,TRBV5-6,NA,CASSLPRTTDTQYF,TGTGCCAGCAGCTTGCCCAGGACCACAGATACGCAGTATTTT
NA,TRBJ2-5,TRBV5-5,NA,CASGAVLETQYF,TGTGCCAGTGGGGCGGTTTTAGAGACCCAGTACTTC
NA,TRBJ2-1,TRBV29-1,NA,CSVDVGKGGDEQFF,TGCAGCGTTGATGTAGGGAAGGGTGGCGATGAGCAGTTCTTC
NA,TRBJ2-3,TRBV15,TRBD1,CATSDTGSTGDTQYF,TGTGCCACCAGCGACACAGGGTCGACAGGGGATACGCAGTATTTT
once,TRBJ2-1,TRBV7-2,TRBD2,CASSLNSGGAGRTEQFF,TGTGCCAGCAGCCTCAATAGCGGGGGAGCGGGTCGTACTGAGCAGTTCTTC
NA,TRBJ2-5,TRBV12-3/TRBV12-4,NA,CASRAAGRAETQYF,TGTGCCAGCAGGGCGGCAGGAAGGGCAGAGACCCAGTACTTC
few,TRBJ1-5,TRBV28,NA,CASYSNQPQHF,TGTGCCAGCTACAGCAATCAGCCCCAGCATTTT
NA,TRBJ1-2,TRBV27,NA,CASSKGGEANYGYTF,TGTGCCAGCAGCAAAGGGGGGGAAGCTAACTATGGCTACACCTTC
NA,TRBJ1-6,TRBV4-1,NA,CASSPRDRNSPLHF,TGCGCCAGCAGCCCCCGGGACCGTAATTCACCCCTCCACTTT
NA,TRBJ2-5,TRBV25-1,NA,CASSESPFPGPEETQYF,TGTGCCAGCAGTGAATCCCCCTTCCCGGGGCCAGAAGAGACCCAGTACTTC
NA,TRBJ2-7,TRBV9,NA,CASSQYHHSGGSYEQYF,TGTGCCAGCAGCCAATATCATCATTCTGGGGGGTCCTACGAGCAGTACTTC
NA,TRBJ2-4,TRBV7-2,TRBD2,CASSLEPSGFAKNIQYF,TGTGCCAGCAGCTTAGAACCTAGCGGGTTCGCCAAAAACATTCAGTACTTC
NA,TRBJ1-1,TRBV27,NA,CASSFEVTGETEAFF,TGTGCCAGCAGTTTTGAGGTGACGGGGGAGACTGAAGCTTTCTTT
NA,TRBJ1-1,TRBV29-1,NA,CSVEAPFGVGITEAFF,TGCAGCGTTGAAGCCCCGTTCGGGGTCGGCATCACTGAAGCTTTCTTT
NA,TRBJ1-1,TRBV10-3,NA,CAISDPGDKGAEAFF,TGTGCCATCAGTGACCCAGGGGACAAGGGCGCTGAAGCTTTCTTT
NA,TRBJ1-1,TRBV27,TRBD1,CASSRKAGGYTEAFF,TGTGCCAGCAGTCGAAAGGCAGGGGGCTACACTGAAGCTTTCTTT
few,TRBJ1-2,TRBV3-1,TRBD1,CASSQEDRDNYGYTF,TGTGCCAGCAGCCAAGAAGACAGGGATAACTATGGCTACACCTTC
NA,TRBJ1-5,TRBV6-2/TRBV6-3,TRBD1,CASTDGTGKGSNQPQHF,TGTGCCAGCACCGACGGGACAGGGAAGGGTAGCAATCAGCCCCAGCATTTT
NA,TRBJ2-3,TRBV5-4,TRBD1,CASSKPGQLGDTQYF,TGTGCCAGCAGCAAACCGGGACAGCTAGGAGATACGCAGTATTTT
NA,TRBJ2-5,TRBV20-1,NA,CSARDNRRGTQYF,TGCAGTGCTAGAGACAACCGACGTGGGACCCAGTACTTC
NA,TRBJ1-5,TRBV20-1,NA,CSATPSGGGQPQHF,TGCAGTGCCACGCCGAGTGGGGGAGGACAGCCCCAGCATTTT
NA,TRBJ2-1,TRBV20-1,NA,CSAALAFEQFF,TGCAGTGCGGCTCTAGCCTTTGAGCAGTTCTTC
NA,TRBJ2-7,TRBV20-1,NA,CSASWTASYEQYF,TGCAGTGCTAGTTGGACAGCCTCCTACGAGCAGTACTTC
NA,TRBJ2-5,TRBV2,NA,CASSRGRQPETQYF,TGTGCCAGCAGCAGGGGCAGGCAACCAGAGACCCAGTACTTC
NA,TRBJ2-4,TRBV7-2,NA,CASSRDGTKNIQYF,TGTGCCAGCAGCAGGGACGGGACCAAAAACATTCAGTACTTC
NA,TRBJ2-1,TRBV11-1,TRBD1,CASSAPGTGGEKQFF,TGTGCCAGCAGCGCCCCCGGGACAGGGGGCGAGAAGCAGTTCTTC
once,TRBJ2-7,TRBV6-2/TRBV6-3,NA,CASSKAAGRLSSYEQYF,TGTGCCAGCAGCAAGGCTGCGGGACGCCTGAGCTCCTACGAGCAGTACTTC
once,TRBJ2-3,TRBV28,NA,CASKGGGASTDTQYF,TGTGCCAGCAAGGGCGGCGGGGCTAGCACAGATACGCAGTATTTT
NA,TRBJ2-5,TRBV12-3/TRBV12-4,TRBD2,CASRNLAGGFMAQYF,TGTGCCAGCAGAAACCTGGCGGGGGGATTTATGGCCCAGTACTTC
few,TRBJ2-4,TRBV12-3/TRBV12-4,NA,CASSWQEGNIQYF,TGTGCCAGCAGCTGGCAGGAGGGTAACATTCAGTACTTC
once,TRBJ2-7,TRBV28,TRBD1,CASSNSRGQVIYEQYF,TGTGCCAGCAGCAATAGTCGGGGACAGGTTATCTACGAGCAGTACTTC
NA,TRBJ2-3,TRBV10-3,NA,CAISESSGHSRDTQYF,TGTGCCATCAGTGAGTCGAGCGGCCACTCGAGAGATACGCAGTATTTT
once,TRBJ1-2,TRBV28,NA,CASSPQLGRYGYTF,TGTGCCAGCAGTCCCCAATTAGGGCGCTATGGCTACACCTTC
NA,TRBJ2-4,TRBV5-6,TRBD1,CASSLFGQGGKNIQYF,TGTGCCAGCAGCTTGTTTGGACAGGGGGGCAAAAACATTCAGTACTTC
NA,TRBJ2-5,TRBV5-1,NA,CASSPMGGPQETQYF,TGCGCCAGCAGCCCCATGGGGGGGCCACAAGAGACCCAGTACTTC
many,TRBJ2-2,TRBV7-9,NA,CASSRRGTGELFF,TGTGCCAGCAGCCGCAGGGGAACCGGGGAGCTGTTTTTT
NA,TRBJ2-2,TRBV29-1,NA,CSAQNTGELFF,TGCAGCGCTCAGAACACCGGGGAGCTGTTTTTT
NA,TRBJ2-1,TRBV20-1,TRBD2,CSARARTSGTYNEQFF,TGCAGTGCTAGAGCTCGGACTAGCGGTACCTACAATGAGCAGTTCTTC
NA,TRBJ2-3,TRBV28,TRBD2,CASRATSGIRIDTQYF,TGTGCCAGCAGGGCGACTAGCGGGATACGAATAGATACGCAGTATTTT
NA,TRBJ2-1,TRBV3-1,NA,CASSQMVIRDEQFF,TGTGCCAGCAGCCAAATGGTTATAAGGGATGAGCAGTTCTTC
NA,TRBJ1-5,TRBV28,TRBD1,CASSPRQGLGNQPQHF,TGTGCCAGCAGTCCTCGACAGGGATTGGGCAATCAGCCCCAGCATTTT
NA,TRBJ2-3,TRBV9,TRBD2,CASSALIGLAGVDTQYF,TGTGCCAGCAGCGCCCTAATAGGACTAGCGGGGGTAGATACGCAGTATTTT